This record looks at one TCR beta chain sequence and its context. CDR3 length: 12 amino acids. Germline CDR1 reads LNHDA; CDR2 reads SQIVND (reference sequence). Trimming stripped 10 bases from V and 2 bases from J, with 11 bases between. The sample comes from a study of T cell changes during pregnancy in multiple sclerosis. Clones were sequenced by immunoSEQ multiplex PCR, and TCRdb holds only the in-frame ones, with some missing. The top ten hold 0.15% to 0.2% of the sample, which has around 52,000 clones, just over 90% seen once. The sequencing used CD4+ T cells from peripheral blood mononuclear cells, collected in the second trimester of pregnancy. This clonotype was sampled from a female donor with multiple sclerosis, enrolled in a pregnancy study. The rearrangement joins TRBV19 to TRBJ1-2; D gene unclear. The DNA of the CDR3 is TGTGCCACCCAAAGCGTGAACTATGGCTACACCTTC. Its protein is CATQSVNYGYTF.